This T cell receptor beta chain was documented in a study of blood T cell repertoires in COVID-19. Study information: Sources were T cells, B-cell-depleted T cells, or PBMCs; the material itself was cDNA or gDNA.

Under the authors' procedure: Scientists estimated how many nucleated cells there were by amplifying reference gene primers. Libraries were prepared by immunoSEQ multiplex PCR; TCRdb keeps only in-frame clonotypes and omits some of them. V, J and clone size reflect that table, while D and trimming were determined from the DNA. The sample has around 200,000 clones; under 90% are singletons. Germline V CDR1 and CDR2: MDHEN, SYDVKM. V was pared by 6 bases and J by 3 bases, with 11 bases of the junction left unmatched. The CDR3 is 16 residues long. The rearrangement joins TRBV28 to TRBJ1-5; TRBD1 aligns across 7 bases. The TCR originated in a man in his thirties or forties with active or convalescent COVID-19. The sample consisted of peripheral blood. The CDR3 DNA follows: TGTGCCAGCAGAAGACAGGGTGGAGGGGACAATCAGCCCCAGCATTTT. The encoded protein is CASRRQGGGDNQPQHF.